This entry features one TCR beta chain sequence. The sample is drawn from a study of blood T cell repertoires in COVID-19. Some clones are missing from TCRdb's copy, which holds only in-frame ones; the method was immunoSEQ multiplex PCR. This table has 200,000 or so clones, around 86% appearing once. The CDR3 sequence is 14 residues long. Germline V gives CDR1 SGHDT, CDR2 YYEEEE. J was trimmed by 0 bases and V by 4 bases; bases with no gene match: 3. Sequences were obtained from PBMCs or T cells enriched from blood (not recorded which). This TCR was sampled from a middle-aged woman with acute COVID-19. The genes are TRBV5-6 and TRBJ1-2; 7 bases are a match to TRBD1. Written as DNA, the CDR3 is TGTGCCAGCAGCCTGACAGGGCCTAACTATGGCTACACCTTC. This sequence encodes CASSLTGPNYGYTF.